The rows below give T cell receptor beta chains drawn from one sample of a study of beta chain features in type 1 diabetes. Measured with immunoSEQ multiplex PCR; TCRdb has only the in-frame clones, and not every one. Of about 340,000 clones listed, approximately 9.7% were seen once; the top ten hold 1%. The sample consisted of central memory CD4+ T cells from blood. The source is a man aged 30 to 45 with type 1 diabetes. Both conserved end residues are part of each CDR3. A D gene is named only where the DNA matches it firmly. The size field is filled for only some rows; it gives once, few, many or a size class.

cdr3_nt: TGCGCCAGCAGGGGGGAGGCCACTGAAGCTTTCTTT
cdr3_aa: CASRGEATEAFF
v_call: TRBV4-3
j_call: TRBJ1-1
clone_size: few
d_call: -

cdr3_nt: TGTGCCAGCAGCGATAGGGCTGGGCACACTGAAGCTTTCTTT
cdr3_aa: CASSDRAGHTEAFF
v_call: TRBV6-5
j_call: TRBJ1-1
clone_size: few
d_call: -

cdr3_nt: TGCGCCAGCAGCTTGGCCCCCGCCACGGGTGAGCAGTTCTTC
cdr3_aa: CASSLAPATGEQFF
v_call: TRBV5-1
j_call: TRBJ2-1
clone_size: -
d_call: -

cdr3_nt: TGCGCCAGCAGTTGGGGAGTGGAGGATACGCAGTATTTT
cdr3_aa: CASSWGVEDTQYF
v_call: TRBV10-1
j_call: TRBJ2-3
clone_size: -
d_call: -

cdr3_nt: TGTGCCAGCAGCCGGCAACCGGACAGTCCCAATGAGCAGTTCTTC
cdr3_aa: CASSRQPDSPNEQFF
v_call: TRBV7-2
j_call: TRBJ2-1
clone_size: many
d_call: -

cdr3_nt: TGTGCCAGCAGCGTTGAGTACTCCTATAATTCACCCCTCCACTTT
cdr3_aa: CASSVEYSYNSPLHF
v_call: TRBV9
j_call: TRBJ1-6
clone_size: many
d_call: -

cdr3_nt: TGCGCCAGCAGCCAAGATGGGGGATATAACTATGGCTACACCTTC
cdr3_aa: CASSQDGGYNYGYTF
v_call: TRBV4-3
j_call: TRBJ1-2
clone_size: -
d_call: -

cdr3_nt: TGTGCCAGCAGCGTCCGGACAGGTTTCGCGAACATTCAGTACTTC
cdr3_aa: CASSVRTGFANIQYF
v_call: TRBV11-2
j_call: TRBJ2-4
clone_size: -
d_call: TRBD1

cdr3_nt: TGCGCCAGCAGCCAAGATCTACCAGGGGGCGATGAGCAGTTCTTC
cdr3_aa: CASSQDLPGGDEQFF
v_call: TRBV4-3
j_call: TRBJ2-1
clone_size: few
d_call: TRBD1

cdr3_nt: TGTGCCAGCAGCTTGGGGACTAGCGGGAGCCAAGAGACCCAGTACTTC
cdr3_aa: CASSLGTSGSQETQYF
v_call: TRBV7-2
j_call: TRBJ2-5
clone_size: -
d_call: TRBD2

cdr3_nt: TGTGCCAGCAGCTTAATGGCTAGCGGGGGGGCCCGCAATGAGCAGTTCTTC
cdr3_aa: CASSLMASGGARNEQFF
v_call: TRBV7-2
j_call: TRBJ2-1
clone_size: -
d_call: TRBD2

cdr3_nt: TGTGCCAGCAGACGCTTCGACTCTGGAAACACCATATATTTT
cdr3_aa: CASRRFDSGNTIYF
v_call: TRBV2
j_call: TRBJ1-3
clone_size: few
d_call: -

cdr3_nt: TGTGCCACCAGCAGAGTTAACTATGGCTACACCTTC
cdr3_aa: CATSRVNYGYTF
v_call: TRBV15
j_call: TRBJ1-2
clone_size: few
d_call: -

cdr3_nt: TGCGCCAGCAGCTTGGAGGCACGGGAGTATAATTCACCCCTCCACTTT
cdr3_aa: CASSLEAREYNSPLHF
v_call: TRBV5-1
j_call: TRBJ1-6
clone_size: few
d_call: -

cdr3_nt: TGTGCCAGCATGGAAAGTGAGCCCTACGAGCAGTACTTC
cdr3_aa: CASMESEPYEQYF
v_call: TRBV2
j_call: TRBJ2-7
clone_size: many
d_call: -

cdr3_nt: TGTGCCAGCAGCCCATCCGGGACAGGGGTCTCTGGTTGGCCCCAGCATTTT
cdr3_aa: CASSPSGTGVSGWPQHF
v_call: TRBV7-9
j_call: TRBJ1-5
clone_size: few
d_call: TRBD1

cdr3_nt: TGTGCCAGCAGCTCCGGACAGGAGGTGGAAAAACTGTTTTTT
cdr3_aa: CASSSGQEVEKLFF
v_call: TRBV27
j_call: TRBJ1-4
clone_size: few
d_call: TRBD1

cdr3_nt: TGTGCCATCCGGGACGCCTTATACAATGAGCAGTTCTTC
cdr3_aa: CAIRDALYNEQFF
v_call: TRBV28
j_call: TRBJ2-1
clone_size: few
d_call: -

cdr3_nt: TGTGCCAGCAGTAGCCCCGGCTGGAACTATGGCTACACCTTC
cdr3_aa: CASSSPGWNYGYTF
v_call: TRBV27
j_call: TRBJ1-2
clone_size: few
d_call: -

cdr3_nt: TGTGCCAGCAGCTTAGGGCCCCCAGCGGGGGGGCAAGAGACCCAGTACTTC
cdr3_aa: CASSLGPPAGGQETQYF
v_call: TRBV7-2
j_call: TRBJ2-5
clone_size: -
d_call: TRBD2

cdr3_nt: TGTGCCAGCAGCTTGGGCTATACCTACAATGAGCAGTTCTTC
cdr3_aa: CASSLGYTYNEQFF
v_call: TRBV5-4
j_call: TRBJ2-1
clone_size: once
d_call: -

cdr3_nt: TGTGCTTCGGGGGCAAGTGGCACTGAAGCTTTCTTT
cdr3_aa: CASGASGTEAFF
v_call: TRBV28
j_call: TRBJ1-1
clone_size: -
d_call: -

cdr3_nt: TGTGCCAGCACGACGGGACAGCAAGAGACCCAGTACTTC
cdr3_aa: CASTTGQQETQYF
v_call: TRBV28
j_call: TRBJ2-5
clone_size: few
d_call: TRBD1

cdr3_nt: TGTGCCAGCAGTACACAGGGGGCTGGTGGCTACACCTTC
cdr3_aa: CASSTQGAGGYTF
v_call: TRBV28
j_call: TRBJ1-2
clone_size: -
d_call: TRBD1

cdr3_nt: TGTGCCAGCAGCTTCAGCGGGGGGCAGTCAGATACGCAGTATTTT
cdr3_aa: CASSFSGGQSDTQYF
v_call: TRBV7-2
j_call: TRBJ2-3
clone_size: -
d_call: TRBD2

cdr3_nt: TGTGCCAGTAGCCTGACAGGGGCTCAGCCCCAGCATTTT
cdr3_aa: CASSLTGAQPQHF
v_call: TRBV19
j_call: TRBJ1-5
clone_size: few
d_call: TRBD1

cdr3_nt: TGTGCCAGCAGTGGTTGGGGGGACTCGAACCTCGGTACCTACAATGAGCAGTTCTTC
cdr3_aa: CASSGWGDSNLGTYNEQFF
v_call: TRBV2
j_call: TRBJ2-1
clone_size: few
d_call: -

cdr3_nt: TGTGCCAGCAGCTCCGGTCTCGCCCCAGGCGAGCAGTACTTC
cdr3_aa: CASSSGLAPGEQYF
v_call: TRBV7-2
j_call: TRBJ2-7
clone_size: -
d_call: -

cdr3_nt: TGTGCCAGCAGTTCACGACTGGGTAATGAAAAACTGTTTTTT
cdr3_aa: CASSSRLGNEKLFF
v_call: TRBV27
j_call: TRBJ1-4
clone_size: few
d_call: -

cdr3_nt: TGCAGCGTGGGACAGGGAGACAATCAGCCCCAGCATTTT
cdr3_aa: CSVGQGDNQPQHF
v_call: TRBV29-1
j_call: TRBJ1-5
clone_size: -
d_call: TRBD1

cdr3_nt: TGCAGCGGGGGAGCGGGCACAGATACGCAGTATTTT
cdr3_aa: CSGGAGTDTQYF
v_call: TRBV29-1
j_call: TRBJ2-3
clone_size: few
d_call: -

cdr3_nt: TGTGCCATCAGTGAGTCGAGGGACAGCCAAGAGACCCAGTACTTC
cdr3_aa: CAISESRDSQETQYF
v_call: TRBV10-3
j_call: TRBJ2-5
clone_size: -
d_call: TRBD1

cdr3_nt: TGCGCCAGCTCGACGGGAGGAGGGGCTCTCGAGCAGTACTTC
cdr3_aa: CASSTGGGALEQYF
v_call: TRBV5-1
j_call: TRBJ2-7
clone_size: few
d_call: TRBD2

cdr3_nt: TGTGCCAGCAGCTTAGAGCGAAACACCATATATTTT
cdr3_aa: CASSLERNTIYF
v_call: TRBV7-8
j_call: TRBJ1-3
clone_size: few
d_call: -

cdr3_nt: TGTGCCAGCTCCGAGTCCCGCTCTGACAGGGGGGGATCACCCCTCCACTTT
cdr3_aa: CASSESRSDRGGSPLHF
v_call: TRBV18
j_call: TRBJ1-6
clone_size: few
d_call: TRBD1

cdr3_nt: TGTGCCAGCAGCTTTCCCCTCACGAGCTCCTACAATGAGCAGTTCTTC
cdr3_aa: CASSFPLTSSYNEQFF
v_call: TRBV7-2
j_call: TRBJ2-1
clone_size: -
d_call: -

cdr3_nt: TGCAGCGTAGGACTAGCGGGGAAGCTCGAGCAGTACTTC
cdr3_aa: CSVGLAGKLEQYF
v_call: TRBV29-1
j_call: TRBJ2-7
clone_size: few
d_call: TRBD2

cdr3_nt: TGTGCCAGCAGTGTAGGAGACAGAGGCAATCAGCCCCAGCATTTT
cdr3_aa: CASSVGDRGNQPQHF
v_call: TRBV6-1
j_call: TRBJ1-5
clone_size: -
d_call: -

cdr3_nt: TGTGCCAGCAGCGTAGGGGACGCTGAAGCTTTCTTT
cdr3_aa: CASSVGDAEAFF
v_call: TRBV9
j_call: TRBJ1-1
clone_size: -
d_call: -

cdr3_nt: TGTGCCTGGAGTCGAAAGGGTGGGAGTGAAAAACTGTTTTTT
cdr3_aa: CAWSRKGGSEKLFF
v_call: TRBV30
j_call: TRBJ1-4
clone_size: few
d_call: -

cdr3_nt: TGTGCCAGCCGACTGGGGGGAGTCCAAGAGACCCAGTACTTC
cdr3_aa: CASRLGGVQETQYF
v_call: TRBV2
j_call: TRBJ2-5
clone_size: -
d_call: -

cdr3_nt: TGTGCCAGCAGCTCAGATGGGATCGGGGGACCTTCACCCCTCCACTTT
cdr3_aa: CASSSDGIGGPSPLHF
v_call: TRBV7-8
j_call: TRBJ1-6
clone_size: -
d_call: -

cdr3_nt: TGTGCCAGCAGTTGGCTGGGTAGGGAGACCCAGTACTTC
cdr3_aa: CASSWLGRETQYF
v_call: TRBV6-5
j_call: TRBJ2-5
clone_size: -
d_call: -

cdr3_nt: TGTGCCAGCAGCCGGACGACAGGGTTTAGCCCCTACAATGAGCAGTTCTTC
cdr3_aa: CASSRTTGFSPYNEQFF
v_call: TRBV5-4
j_call: TRBJ2-1
clone_size: -
d_call: TRBD1

cdr3_nt: TGTGCCAGCTCCACTCTCGGGCAGACTAATGAAAAACTGTTTTTT
cdr3_aa: CASSTLGQTNEKLFF
v_call: TRBV28
j_call: TRBJ1-4
clone_size: -
d_call: -

cdr3_nt: TGTGCCAGCAGTGCGACAGGCCGTTATGGTTCACCCCTCCACTTT
cdr3_aa: CASSATGRYGSPLHF
v_call: TRBV27
j_call: TRBJ1-6
clone_size: -
d_call: -

cdr3_nt: TGCAGCGTTGAGGTCACCTCGAACACCGGGGAGCTGTTTTTT
cdr3_aa: CSVEVTSNTGELFF
v_call: TRBV29-1
j_call: TRBJ2-2
clone_size: -
d_call: -

cdr3_nt: TGTGCCAGCAGTTTATCGGCTAGCGGGGGGTCCTACGAGCAGTACTTC
cdr3_aa: CASSLSASGGSYEQYF
v_call: TRBV28
j_call: TRBJ2-7
clone_size: few
d_call: TRBD2

cdr3_nt: TGCAGCGTTGAAGAGACAGGGCGTCGCTACGAGCAGTACTTC
cdr3_aa: CSVEETGRRYEQYF
v_call: TRBV29-1
j_call: TRBJ2-7
clone_size: -
d_call: TRBD1

cdr3_nt: TGTGCCAGCTCACGAGAGGGTCGGGAAGCTTTCTTT
cdr3_aa: CASSREGREAFF
v_call: TRBV18
j_call: TRBJ1-1
clone_size: few
d_call: -

cdr3_nt: TGTGCCAGCAGCTTAGGTCTCTCGCGGCCCCTCCACTTT
cdr3_aa: CASSLGLSRPLHF
v_call: TRBV11-2
j_call: TRBJ1-6
clone_size: few
d_call: -

cdr3_nt: TGTGCCAGCAGTCCACGGACATCTAAGGCTGTCTTT
cdr3_aa: CASSPRTSKAVF
v_call: TRBV6-6
j_call: TRBJ1-5
clone_size: few
d_call: -

cdr3_nt: TGTGCCACCCTACCGACCGGGAGATCCTACGAGCAGTACTTC
cdr3_aa: CATLPTGRSYEQYF
v_call: TRBV28
j_call: TRBJ2-7
clone_size: few
d_call: -

cdr3_nt: TGTGCCACCAGCAGAGCAGAGGAAAAACTGTTTTTT
cdr3_aa: CATSRAEEKLFF
v_call: TRBV15
j_call: TRBJ1-4
clone_size: few
d_call: -

cdr3_nt: TGTGCCACCAGCAGAGATCACCAAGAGACCCAGTACTTC
cdr3_aa: CATSRDHQETQYF
v_call: TRBV15
j_call: TRBJ2-5
clone_size: -
d_call: -